Listed below are T cell receptor beta chains from one sample, sequenced in a study of T-cell memory formation after mild COVID-19. MiXCR, applied by TCRdb to the 5' RACE reads, yields one record per CDR3 protein. The data contain around 130,000 distinct CDR3 sequences, more than 13% of them seen just once; the ten biggest clones take up about 27%. Sequencing was done on a sample of PBMCs or a T cell subset sorted from them (not recorded which). These receptor sequences come from an adult woman who had mild COVID-19 (a few samples of this study predate the infection). Cell type and time point are not known. The CDR3 runs from the conserved cysteine through the conserved F or W. D genes are given only for firm matches. The size of a clone is reported for some rows only, either as once, few or many, or as a class for expanded clones.

>few|18|TRBV4-3|TRBD1|TRBJ1-2
TGCGCCAGCAGCCAAGATTTCGGGGGACAGGGGAGACCTTATGGCTACACCTTC
CASSQDFGGQGRPYGYTF
>NA|14|TRBV7-3|TRBD1|TRBJ2-2
TGTGCCAGCAGCTTCTCAGGGGGCACCGGGGAGCTGTTTTTT
CASSFSGGTGELFF
>NA|14|TRBV4-1|NA|TRBJ2-5
TGCGCCAGCAGCCGGACGGGACTCGAAGAGACCCAGTACTTC
CASSRTGLEETQYF
>NA|13|TRBV4-2|NA|TRBJ2-1
TGTGCCAGCAGCTCAAGGGCCAGCAATGAGCAGTTCTTC
CASSSRASNEQFF
>few|16|TRBV7-6|TRBD1|TRBJ1-1
TGTGCCAGCAGCTGGGGACAGGGGGAAGCGGGCACTGAAGCTTTCTTT
CASSWGQGEAGTEAFF
>NA|15|TRBV20-1|TRBD2|TRBJ2-1
TGCAGTGCTTGGGGGGGACTAGCGGGATACAATGAGCAGTTCTTC
CSAWGGLAGYNEQFF
>NA|17|TRBV20-1|TRBD2|TRBJ2-1
TGCAGTGCTAGAGATTTTCGGCTAGCGGCGGATAGGTATGAGCAGTTCTTC
CSARDFRLAADRYEQFF
>NA|16|TRBV7-6|TRBD1|TRBJ2-7
TGTGCCAGCAGCCCGGGACAGGGGGCGGCCAACTACGAGCAGTACTTC
CASSPGQGAANYEQYF
>few|12|TRBV30|NA|TRBJ2-2
TGTGCCTGGAGTGTGGCGGCCGGGGAGCTGTTTTTT
CAWSVAAGELFF
>many|18|TRBV15|TRBD2|TRBJ2-1
TGTGCCACCAGCAGTCCGTTGACTAGCGGGAGCTCCTACAATGAGCAGTTCTTC
CATSSPLTSGSSYNEQFF
>few|13|TRBV12-3/TRBV12-4|NA|TRBJ2-5
TGTGCCAGCAGTTTGGAGGGTGGAGAGACCCAGTACTTC
CASSLEGGETQYF
>NA|16|TRBV7-8|NA|TRBJ2-5
TGTGCCAGCAGCTTAGGGTCCCAGGCTCATCAAGAGACCCAGTACTTC
CASSLGSQAHQETQYF
>few|12|TRBV11-2|NA|TRBJ1-3
TGTGCAGTGCGGGGCTCTGGAAACACCATATATTTT
CAVRGSGNTIYF
>few|13|TRBV7-6|NA|TRBJ1-1
TGTGCCAGCAGCTTAGAACTGAACACTGAAGCTTTCTTT
CASSLELNTEAFF
>NA|16|TRBV5-1|NA|TRBJ1-1
TGCGCCAGCAGCACGGCCGGGGGAGGGCCGAACACTGAAGCTTTCTTT
CASSTAGGGPNTEAFF
>few|14|TRBV13|NA|TRBJ2-2
TGTGCCAGCAGCTCCCACAAGGGGGACGGGGAGCTGTTTTTT
CASSSHKGDGELFF
>few|14|TRBV29-1|NA|TRBJ1-1
TGCAGCGTCTTGAGGACAGACCTGAACACTGAAGCTTTCTTT
CSVLRTDLNTEAFF
>NA|14|TRBV20-1|NA|TRBJ1-1
TGCAGTGCTAGTATTGGGGTGATGAACACTGAAGCTTTCTTT
CSASIGVMNTEAFF
>few|13|TRBV6-1|NA|TRBJ2-7
TGTGCCAGCGAGACAGATCTCTCCTACGAGCAGTACTTC
CASETDLSYEQYF
>NA|13|TRBV19|NA|TRBJ2-1
TGTGCCAGTAGTATTCCCAGCCCACATGAGCAGTTCTTC
CASSIPSPHEQFF
>NA|16|TRBV24-1|TRBD1|TRBJ2-3
TGTGCCACCAGTGATTTGCGGGACAGCAACACAGATACGCAGTATTTT
CATSDLRDSNTDTQYF
>NA|12|TRBV13|NA|TRBJ1-1
TGTGCCAGCAGTTCACCGAACACTGAAGCTTTCTTT
CASSSPNTEAFF
>NA|16|TRBV4-1|TRBD1|TRBJ1-2
TGCGCCAGCAGCCAAAGTATGCGACAGGGGGGCTATGGCTACACCTTC
CASSQSMRQGGYGYTF
>few|14|TRBV30|TRBD2|TRBJ2-1
TGTGCCTGGAGTATAGACGGGAGGAGGAATGAGCAGTTCTTC
CAWSIDGRRNEQFF
>few|14|TRBV7-9|NA|TRBJ1-1
TGTGCCAGCAGCTTTCGGACCCCGGAAACTGAAGCTTTCTTT
CASSFRTPETEAFF
>few|17|TRBV20-1|NA|TRBJ1-5
TGCAGTGCCAGTTCGGGGCGGACGGAATATAGCAATCAGCCCCAGCATTTT
CSASSGRTEYSNQPQHF
>few|13|TRBV5-1|NA|TRBJ2-7
TGCGCCAGCAGCTTGGACGCTCCCTACGAGCAGTACTTC
CASSLDAPYEQYF